A selection of T cell receptor beta chains follows, all from one sample in a study of blood T cell repertoires in COVID-19. Produced via immunoSEQ multiplex PCR; TCRdb's table is partial and in-frame only. The sample consists of about 70,000 clones, more than 80% of them appearing once. The sample was peripheral blood. These receptors were taken from a man older than 75 with acute or convalescent COVID-19. The CDR3 runs from the conserved cysteine through the conserved F or W. Fields, in order: V gene, CDR3 length, J gene, clone size, D gene, CDR3 protein, CDR3 DNA. A D gene is named only where the DNA matches it firmly. Not all rows give a size; the values are once, few, many and, for expanded clones, a class.

>TRBV9|15|TRBJ2-2|-|TRBD2
CASSGGTNLAGELFF
TGTGCCAGCAGCGGTGGGACTAATTTAGCCGGGGAGCTGTTTTTT
>TRBV29-1|12|TRBJ1-2|-|-
CSVDSSNYGYTF
TGCAGCGTTGACTCCAGTAACTATGGCTACACCTTC
>TRBV28|12|TRBJ1-6|-|TRBD1
CASMGQNSPLHF
TGTGCCAGCATGGGACAGAATTCACCCCTCCACTTT
>TRBV7-9|12|TRBJ1-1|once|-
CATRGMNTEAFF
TGTGCCACCAGGGGCATGAACACTGAAGCTTTCTTT
>TRBV2|14|TRBJ1-2|once|TRBD1
CASRGRGLNYGYTF
TGTGCCAGCAGAGGCAGGGGGCTCAACTATGGCTACACCTTC
>TRBV5-1|16|TRBJ2-1|-|TRBD2
CASSLDGGSSYNEQFF
TGCGCCAGCAGCTTGGATGGCGGGAGCTCCTACAATGAGCAGTTCTTC
>TRBV11-2|14|TRBJ2-3|-|TRBD2
CASSLAGAEDTQYF
TGTGCCAGCAGCTTGGCGGGAGCTGAAGATACGCAGTATTTT
>TRBV10-3|15|TRBJ1-5|once|-
CAISGGGIGDQPQHF
TGTGCCATCAGTGGGGGGGGGATTGGCGATCAGCCCCAGCATTTT
>TRBV21-1|15|TRBJ2-2|-|-
CASTNGTGDTGELFF
TGTGCCAGCACGAACGGGACAGGGGACACCGGGGAGCTGTTTTTT
>TRBV30|13|TRBJ2-5|-|TRBD2
CAWSVGSGETQYF
TGTGCCTGGAGTGTTGGTAGCGGGGAGACCCAGTACTTC
>TRBV19|14|TRBJ2-7|-|-
CASHPRGIMDEQYF
TGTGCCAGTCACCCCCGGGGGATAATGGACGAGCAGTACTTC
>TRBV4-3|15|TRBJ1-4|few|-
CASSQDTGRSWKLFF
TGCGCCAGCAGCCAAGATACAGGCCGGTCATGGAAACTGTTTTTT
>TRBV9|15|TRBJ1-1|-|-
CASSVLDVMNTEAFF
TGTGCCAGCAGCGTATTAGATGTCATGAACACTGAAGCTTTCTTT
>TRBV7-2|13|TRBJ2-5|-|-
CASSSVRVEAQYF
TGTGCCAGCAGCTCGGTGAGGGTGGAGGCCCAGTACTTC
>TRBV7-2|15|TRBJ2-7|-|-
CASSLTVVTRFEQYF
TGTGCCAGCAGCTTAACGGTGGTAACCCGCTTCGAGCAGTACTTC
>TRBV19|17|TRBJ1-5|few|-
CASSIDSGTHSNQPQHF
TGTGCCAGTAGTATAGATTCAGGGACTCATAGCAATCAGCCCCAGCATTTT
>TRBV6-5|12|TRBJ2-7|-|TRBD2
CASRGLEGEQYF
TGTGCCAGCAGAGGACTAGAAGGCGAGCAGTACTTC
>TRBV27|18|TRBJ1-4|-|TRBD1
CASSHGQGADYVGEKLFF
TGTGCCAGCTCCCACGGACAGGGGGCCGACTATGTGGGTGAAAAACTGTTTTTT
>TRBV5-8|15|TRBJ1-5|few|-
CASSSRRQTNQPQHF
TGTGCCAGCAGCTCCCGACGGCAGACTAATCAGCCCCAGCATTTT
>TRBV18|19|TRBJ2-7|-|TRBD2
CASSPLVMGNLGTTYEQYF
TGTGCCAGCTCACCATTAGTAATGGGGAATTTAGGGACTACCTACGAGCAGTACTTC
>TRBV28|14|TRBJ1-1|-|TRBD1
CASRTGGADTEAFF
TGTGCCAGCAGGACAGGGGGAGCGGACACTGAAGCTTTCTTT
>TRBV19|13|TRBJ2-5|-|TRBD1
CASSLQGAETQYF
TGTGCCAGTAGTTTACAGGGGGCAGAGACCCAGTACTTC
>TRBV11-3|16|TRBJ2-1|-|TRBD2
CASSLAGPIRYNEQFF
TGTGCCAGCAGTCTAGCGGGGCCCATCCGCTACAATGAGCAGTTCTTC
>TRBV5-1|16|TRBJ1-1|-|TRBD1
CASSGGQGIFGTEAFF
TGCGCCAGCAGCGGGGGACAGGGGATTTTCGGCACTGAAGCTTTCTTT
>TRBV9|19|TRBJ2-6|-|TRBD1
CASSVNIGQEFSGANVLTF
TGTGCCAGCAGCGTAAATATCGGACAGGAATTCTCTGGGGCCAACGTCCTGACTTTC
>TRBV5-1|12|TRBJ2-6|-|TRBD1
CASSHGQDVLTF
TGCGCCAGCAGTCACGGACAGGACGTCCTGACTTTC
>TRBV5-1|14|TRBJ1-5|-|-
CASSLVGEEQPQHF
TGCGCCAGCAGCTTGGTAGGGGAGGAGCAGCCCCAGCATTTT
>TRBV6-4|14|TRBJ1-1|-|TRBD1
CASSEDRVLGEAFF
TGTGCCAGCAGTGAAGACAGGGTATTAGGTGAAGCTTTCTTT
>TRBV6-6|14|TRBJ1-1|-|-
CASSDSRASTEAFF
TGTGCCAGCAGTGACTCCAGGGCCTCTACTGAAGCTTTCTTT
>TRBV6-5|16|TRBJ1-2|-|-
CASSYSVTGAFGGYTF
TGTGCCAGCAGTTACTCCGTGACAGGCGCCTTTGGTGGTTACACCTTC
>TRBV5-4|16|TRBJ2-7|-|TRBD2
CASSLRTSGVPYEQYF
TGTGCCAGCAGCCTGCGGACTAGCGGGGTACCCTACGAGCAGTACTTC
>TRBV27|16|TRBJ1-4|-|TRBD1
CASSDRDRGSNEKLFF
TGTGCCAGCAGTGACCGGGACAGGGGGTCTAATGAAAAACTGTTTTTT
>TRBV7-9|18|TRBJ2-5|-|-
CASSSKRGRGTAGETQYF
TGTGCCAGCAGCTCCAAACGGGGTCGGGGGACCGCCGGGGAGACCCAGTACTTC
>TRBV30|17|TRBJ2-3|once|TRBD2
CAWSLHTSGGNTDTQYF
TGTGCCTGGAGTCTACATACTAGCGGGGGAAACACAGATACGCAGTATTTT
>TRBV28|15|TRBJ2-7|-|TRBD1
CASSLRPAGGVEQYF
TGTGCCAGCAGTTTACGCCCGGCAGGGGGTGTCGAGCAGTACTTC
>TRBV7-3|15|TRBJ2-3|-|-
CASSLQAVRTDTQYF
TGTGCCAGCAGCTTACAGGCAGTCAGGACAGATACGCAGTATTTT
>TRBV28|15|TRBJ1-2|-|TRBD1
CASSSPGTANYGYTF
TGTGCCAGCAGTTCCCCCGGGACAGCTAACTATGGCTACACCTTC
>TRBV29-1|15|TRBJ2-5|few|TRBD1
CSVTPPGQGQETQYF
TGCAGCGTTACCCCGCCAGGACAGGGACAAGAGACCCAGTACTTC
>TRBV18|15|TRBJ1-4|few|-
CASTSGGARNEKLFF
TGTGCCAGCACCTCAGGAGGGGCTCGTAATGAAAAACTGTTTTTT
>TRBV29-1|14|TRBJ2-1|-|TRBD2
CSAEGTSGFNEQFF
TGCAGCGCAGAAGGGACTAGCGGTTTCAATGAGCAGTTCTTC
>TRBV24-1|15|TRBJ2-3|-|-
CATSDPNGGGDTQYF
TGTGCCACCAGTGACCCTAACGGGGGTGGGGATACGCAGTATTTT
>TRBV12-3/TRBV12-4|13|TRBJ2-5|-|-
CASSLEGVETQYF
TGTGCCAGCAGTTTAGAAGGGGTAGAGACCCAGTACTTC
>TRBV7-9|15|TRBJ1-2|-|TRBD1
CASSIGTGADYGYTF
TGTGCCAGCAGCATTGGGACAGGCGCTGACTATGGCTACACCTTC
>TRBV4-1|15|TRBJ1-4|-|-
CASSLEAPSLEKLFF
TGCGCCAGCAGCCTCGAGGCCCCGTCACTGGAAAAACTGTTTTTT
>TRBV19|13|TRBJ1-2|-|-
CASSIDRGNGYTF
TGTGCCAGTAGTATAGATCGGGGAAATGGCTACACCTTC
>TRBV6-5|14|TRBJ1-4|-|TRBD1
CASTTGGGNEKLFF
TGTGCCAGCACAACAGGGGGCGGGAATGAAAAACTGTTTTTT
>TRBV9|15|TRBJ2-5|-|TRBD1
CASSSGTGGGVYQYF
TGTGCCAGCAGCTCCGGGACAGGGGGGGGAGTGTACCAGTACTTC
>TRBV2|12|TRBJ2-7|-|-
CASSGSSYEQYF
TGTGCCAGCAGTGGTAGCTCCTACGAGCAGTACTTC
>TRBV4-2|15|TRBJ2-1|-|TRBD1
CASSLIQGAGDEQFF
TGTGCCAGCAGCCTAATACAGGGGGCTGGGGATGAGCAGTTCTTC
>TRBV5-1|14|TRBJ2-1|once|TRBD1
CASSLDGNRGEQFF
TGCGCCAGCAGCTTGGATGGGAACAGGGGTGAGCAGTTCTTC
>TRBV18|17|TRBJ1-3|-|TRBD1
CASSPGQGPYSGNTIYF
TGTGCCAGCTCACCTGGACAGGGTCCTTACTCTGGAAACACCATATATTTT
>TRBV6-5|14|TRBJ1-2|-|TRBD1
CASRSRGRGYGYTF
TGTGCCAGCAGGTCCAGGGGGCGCGGCTATGGCTACACCTTC
>TRBV19|16|TRBJ1-1|-|TRBD1
CASSIDWTGPNTEAFF
TGTGCCAGTAGTATAGACTGGACAGGGCCGAACACTGAAGCTTTCTTT
>TRBV21-1|19|TRBJ1-2|-|-
CASSKVSQGTDLKRYGYTF
TGTGCCAGCAGCAAAGTCAGTCAGGGGACAGACCTGAAACGCTATGGCTACACCTTC